The source of this T cell receptor beta chain is a study of OX40 agonist ivuxolimab in advanced cancers. Points from the study as a whole: Determination of antigen specificity was not performed for the expanded peripheral T cells.

Assay used: immunoSEQ multiplex PCR; TCRdb lists only in-frame clones, some missing. Among around 86,000 clones listed, approximately 91% were seen once. The ends were cut back, 0 bases at V and 0 bases at J, with 9 bases in the middle. Per the germline V gene, CDR1 is LGHNA and CDR2 is YNFKEQ. The CDR3 is 15 amino acids. Note on this clone: Its specificity is not known.

Patients with a history of autoimmune disease or on systemic immunosuppression were excluded. Researchers took blood at baseline, on cycle 4 day 1, and on cycle 7 day 1. The TCR sequence derives from an adult with an advanced solid tumor such as melanoma, head and neck, liver or kidney cancer. Sequencing used CD4+ or CD8+ T cells sorted from blood, obtained in a trial of the OX40 agonist ivuxolimab. This chain uses TRBV4-2 with TRBJ2-7; maybe TRBD1 (6 bases). This CDR3 reads CASSQDQGRSYEQYF. The CDR3 DNA reads as TGTGCCAGCAGCCAAGACCAGGGGCGCTCCTACGAGCAGTACTTC.